This T cell receptor beta chain was sequenced during a study of cytomegalovirus exposure and HLA in healthy donors. The CDR3 totals 17 residues. Trimming removed 5 bases from V and 0 bases from J; junction bases left unmatched: 10. Germline loops: CDR1 KGHSH, CDR2 LQKENI. A note on this clone: The antigen remains unidentified.

This PCR relied on a set of 60 Vbeta primers and 13 Jbeta primers. The repertoire was sequenced with immunoSEQ multiplex PCR; TCRdb's copy has only in-frame clones and lacks some. In the table there are about 37,000 clones, 74% of which are singletons. Regarding the study as a whole: A later analysis showed HLA-associated TCR beta chains outstripping equally common others in clonal expansion. Presence/absence comparisons presumed near-even sequencing depth among donors. Specificity for CMV antigens was confirmed in vitro for three of the CMV-associated chains.

V gene TRBV18 combines with J gene TRBJ2-3; TRBD1 matches 8 bases. The sample taken for sequencing was PBMCs. The sequence was collected from a man aged 25-40 years in good health and CMV-seronegative. The CDR3 DNA sequence: TGTGCCAGCTCATCAACAGGGGGGACGACTAGCACAGATACGCAGTATTTT. Protein: CASSSTGGTTSTDTQYF.